Shown below are 32 T cell receptor beta chains from a single sample sequenced in a study of control samples from healthy donors and cancer patients. Sequencing was performed with immunoSEQ multiplex PCR; in TCRdb, only in-frame clones are kept and a portion is missing. The sample consists of roughly 14,000 clones, around 87% of them appearing once. Sequences were obtained from PBMCs. Receptor source: a woman in her seventies with colorectal cancer.

The chain has TRBV7-8 and TRBJ1-1; possibly TRBD1 for D (5 bases). Trimming removed 1 base from V and 1 base from J, with 7 bases in between. CDR3 size: 14 residues. Germline V gives CDR1 SGHVS, CDR2 FQNEAQ. CDR3 bases: TGTGCCAGCAGCTTAGGACAGCAGAACACTGAAGCTTTCTTT. Translation gives CASSLGQQNTEAFF.

This sequence joins TRBV7-6 and TRBJ2-3, with a weak D call TRBD2 (6 bases). The CDR3 length is 15 residues. V was clipped by 6 bases and J by 6 bases, with 19 bases between them. Per germline, CDR1 SGHVS and CDR2 FNYEAQ. Here the CDR3 DNA reads TGTGCCAGCAGTCCAGGTGGGGGGACGGGGGATACGCAGTATTTT. Its protein is CASSPGGGTGDTQYF.

The chain joins TRBV11-2 to TRBJ2-1; 9 positions agree with TRBD2. CDR1 and CDR2 from the germline V gene are SGHAT and FQNNGV. The CDR3 runs to 13 residues. J lost 14 bases, V lost 1 base, and 6 bases had no gene match. CDR3 bases: TGTGCCAGCAGCTTAGGGAGGCTAGCGGGAAAGTTCTTC. Residues: CASSLGRLAGKFF.

CDR3 residues: CAWSRDTLTEQYF. In nucleotides, the CDR3 is TGTGCCTGGAGTCGGGACACCTTGACGGAGCAGTACTTC. The V and J genes are TRBV30 and TRBJ2-7; D possibly corresponds to TRBD1 (6 bases). The V gene lost 2 bases and the J gene lost 7 bases, with 15 bases spanning the gap. CDR1 is GTSNPN, CDR2 SVGIG, per germline (reference sequence). The CDR3 contains 13 residues.

The table lists this clone with a count of one. The V call is TRBV6-5, the J call TRBJ1-6, with D perhaps TRBD1 (5 bases). Looked up from germline, CDR1 is MNHEY and CDR2 is SVGAGI. CDR3 length equals 14 residues. Trimming took 8 bases from V and 8 from J, leaving 16 bases between them. The CDR3 DNA sequence: TGTGCCAGCGGAGGTTGGGGCCTCGATTCACCCCTCCACTTT. Protein product: CASGGWGLDSPLHF.

V is TRBV19 and J is TRBJ1-2; 10 positions match TRBD1. In germline, CDR1 is LNHDA, CDR2 SQIVND (reference sequence). The trim removed 10 bases at V and 3 bases at J, leaving 8 bases unmatched. The CDR3 spans 14 residues. The CDR3 spells CATRQGATHYGYTF. The CDR3 DNA is TGTGCCACTCGACAGGGGGCCACGCACTATGGCTACACCTTC.

The chain is built from TRBV9 and TRBJ2-2; D gene uncertain. The V end was cut by 2 bases, the J end by 7 bases, with 9 bases between. There are 13 residues in the CDR3. CDR1 is SGDLS, CDR2 YYNGEE, per germline. CDR3 bases: TGTGCCAGCAGCGTGGAGTTGGGCGGGGAGCTGTTTTTT. Amino acid sequence: CASSVELGGELFF.

This clone occurred once. The chain recombines TRBV2 with TRBJ1-5, with 7 nucleotides matching TRBD1. V lost 8 bases, J lost 3 bases, and 4 bases stayed unmatched. The CDR3 covers 13 residues. Germline V gene sequence: CDR1 SNHLY, CDR2 FYNNEI. Written as DNA, the CDR3 is TGTGCCAGCGGACAGGACGTCAATCAGCCCCAGCATTTT. Encoded protein: CASGQDVNQPQHF. The entire variable domain, with the rest obtained from reference TRBV2 and TRBJ1-5, is as follows: EPEVTQTPSHQVTQMGQEVILRCVPISNHLYFYWYRQILGQKVEFLVSFYNNEISEKSEIFDDQFSVERPDGSNFTLKIRSTKLEDSAMYFCASGQDVNQPQHFGDGTRLSIL.

The V and J genes are TRBV4-3 and TRBJ1-1; D is perhaps TRBD1 (5 bases). Trimming cost V 4 bases and J 7 bases, with 16 bases left between them. The CDR3 has 14 amino acids. Germline CDR1 reads LGHNA; CDR2 reads YSLEER. The CDR3 nucleotides read TGCGCCAGCAGCCTCGCTCGGCAGGGCGATGAAGCTTTCTTT. Translation: CASSLARQGDEAFF.

This chain joins TRBV29-1 and TRBJ1-1; the match to TRBD1 covers 8 bases. Germline V lookup: CDR1 SQVTM, CDR2 ANQGSEA. The J segment lost 5 bases and the V segment lost 4 bases, leaving 9 bases of the junction unmatched. The CDR3 has 14 residues. The CDR3 DNA reads TGCAGCGTTGCCCTAGGGGACAGGACGACTGAAGCTTTCTTT. Its protein is CSVALGDRTTEAFF.

This clone has just one count. The chain employs TRBV27 and TRBJ2-3, with 9 bases fitting TRBD2. Germline loops: CDR1 MNHEY, CDR2 SMNVEV (reference sequence). The ends lost 4 bases at V and 1 base at J; junction bases unmatched: 3. CDR3 length: 15 residues. DNA for the CDR3: TGTGCCAGCAGTTCCTTAGCGGGGGGCACAGATACGCAGTATTTT. It specifies CASSSLAGGTDTQYF.

The chain couples TRBV5-5 to TRBJ1-6; D might be TRBD1 (5 bases). This CDR3 comprises 16 residues. Trimming stripped 6 bases from V and 6 bases from J, with 19 bases between. CDR1 is SGHKS, CDR2 YYEKEE, per germline (reference sequence). DNA of the CDR3: TGTGCCAGCACGCGAATTTCTGCAGGGTTTAATTCACCCCTCCACTTT. It is translated as CASTRISAGFNSPLHF.

The chain recombines TRBV19 with TRBJ1-5; 8 bases fit TRBD1. The CDR3 is 15 amino acids. Germline values: CDR1 LNHDA, CDR2 SQIVND (reference sequence). V lost 1 base and J lost 6; bases outside the gene matches: 5. CDR3 nucleotide sequence: TGTGCCAGTAGTATAGGGACAGGGCTAAGTCAGCCCCAGCATTTT. Translated: CASSIGTGLSQPQHF.

The chain is built from TRBV24-1 and TRBJ2-7; D gene uncertain. Trimming took off 1 base at V and 7 bases at J, with 10 bases between the two ends. Germline loops: CDR1 KGHDR, CDR2 SFDVKD. The CDR3 consists of 13 residues. CDR3 bases: TGTGCCACCAGTGATTTCGCCCTGGGGGAGCAGTACTTC. This translates into CATSDFALGEQYF.

V is TRBV18 and J is TRBJ2-1; TRBD2 matches 11 bases. CDR3 length: 18 residues. Trimming removed 0 bases from V and 10 bases from J; junction bases left unmatched: 14. Per the germline V gene, CDR1 is KGHSH and CDR2 is LQKENI. The CDR3 DNA sequence: TGTGCCAGCTCACCACCGGTGACGGAAATAGCGGGAGGGTTGGAGCAGTTCTTC. It is translated as CASSPPVTEIAGGLEQFF.

CDR3 residues: CASSLLDSSYEQYF. The CDR3 bases are TGCGCCAGCAGCTTGTTAGACAGCTCCTACGAGCAGTACTTC. The chain joins TRBV5-1 to TRBJ2-7; possibly TRBD1 for D (5 bases). Per the germline V gene, CDR1 is SGHRS and CDR2 is YFSETQ. V was shortened by 1 base and J by 0 bases, with 8 bases between the two germline ends. This CDR3 has 14 residues. The full variable domain, its missing parts supplied by reference TRBV5-1 and TRBJ2-7, is KAGVTQTPRYLIKTRGQQVTLSCSPISGHRSVSWYQQTPGQGLQFLFEYFSETQRNKGNFPGRFSGRQFSNSRSEMNVSTLELGDSALYLCASSLLDSSYEQYFGPGTRLTVT.

This rearrangement joins TRBV7-9 to TRBJ1-1; D not certain. The CDR3 has 10 amino acids. Germline values: CDR1 SEHNR, CDR2 FQNEAQ (reference sequence). Trimming stripped 1 base from V and 10 bases from J, with 4 bases between. CDR3 residues: CASSLGGAFF. CDR3 bases: TGTGCCAGCAGCTTAGGGGGAGCTTTCTTT.

This chain connects TRBV19 to TRBJ1-4; 7 bases agree with TRBD1. With V trimmed by 5 bases and J by 2 bases, 5 bases remained unmatched. This CDR3 is built from 15 residues. The germline gives CDR1 LNHDA, CDR2 SQIVND (reference sequence). CDR3 protein: CASSYGDSTNEKLFF. In DNA, the CDR3 is TGTGCCAGTAGTTACGGGGACAGCACTAATGAAAAACTGTTTTTT.

The chain couples TRBV5-1 to TRBJ1-4, with 7 bases aligning to TRBD1. After removal of 3 bases from V and 1 base from J, the junction contained 0 bases not matched to a gene. The CDR3 spans 14 residues. The germline V gene encodes CDR1 SGHRS and CDR2 YFSETQ. CDR3 in amino acids: CASSSGGTNEKLFF. DNA of the CDR3: TGCGCCAGCAGCTCAGGGGGAACTAATGAAAAACTGTTTTTT.

The genes are TRBV5-4 and TRBJ2-6; TRBD2 is a possible D gene (5 bases). Germline CDR1 SGHNT, CDR2 YYREEE (reference sequence). This CDR3 contains 18 residues. With 0 bases removed from V and 0 bases from J, the gap between germline ends came to 13 bases. CDR3 amino acids: CASSLGAPGISGANVLTF. CDR3 sequence (DNA): TGTGCCAGCAGCTTGGGGGCTCCGGGAATCTCTGGGGCCAACGTCCTGACTTTC.

The chain employs TRBV5-8 and TRBJ2-3, with D possibly matching TRBD1 (5 bases). This CDR3 has 15 residues. V lost 4 bases and J lost 1, with 13 bases in between. Germline CDR1 and CDR2: SGHTS and YDEGEE. The chain's CDR3 is CASSERTPGTDTQYF. The DNA of the CDR3 is TGTGCCAGCAGCGAAAGGACACCCGGCACAGATACGCAGTATTTT.

This clone occurred once. DNA for the CDR3: TGTGCCAGCAGCACCCACAGGGGAAAAGGGTACGAGCAGTACTTC. It specifies CASSTHRGKGYEQYF. The chain combines TRBV11-2 with TRBJ2-7; 7 positions match TRBD1. From germline, CDR1 is SGHAT and CDR2 FQNNGV. The trim removed 5 bases at V and 4 bases at J, leaving 11 bases unmatched. This CDR3 is 15 amino acids long.

This clone was found once. The genes are TRBV29-1 and TRBJ2-5; 9 bases agree with TRBD2. This CDR3 has 13 residues. Germline loops: CDR1 SQVTM, CDR2 ANQGSEA. V was pared by 6 bases and J by 5 bases, with 7 bases of the junction left unmatched. CDR3 region: CSVGGGAWETQYF. CDR3 DNA: TGCAGCGTAGGCGGGGGGGCGTGGGAGACCCAGTACTTC.

The chain has TRBV6-5 and TRBJ2-3; D ambiguous. In germline, CDR1 is MNHEY, CDR2 SVGAGI. This CDR3 is built from 16 residues. Trimming cost V 4 bases and J 3 bases, with 17 bases left between them. In nucleotides, the CDR3 is TGTGCCAGCAGTTCCCACTTTGCGGAGCGTACAGATACGCAGTATTTT. It specifies CASSSHFAERTDTQYF.

This chain joins TRBV10-3 and TRBJ1-5; D possibly corresponds to TRBD1 (5 bases). Germline CDR1 reads ENHRY; CDR2 reads SYGVKD. CDR3 size: 16 residues. The V and J ends lost 2 bases and 5 bases respectively, with 16 bases between them. The CDR3 DNA follows: TGTGCCATCAGTGAGAGGGAATACAGGAGTGATCAGCCCCAGCATTTT. Its translation: CAISEREYRSDQPQHF.

The chain joins TRBV24-1 to TRBJ2-1; either TRBD1 or TRBD2 may fit D (5 bases each). Trimming removed 3 bases from V and 4 bases from J, with 12 bases in between. CDR1 and CDR2 from the germline V gene are KGHDR and SFDVKD. CDR3 length: 15 residues. DNA for the CDR3: TGTGCCACCAGTGATACCAGGGACCGTTACAATGAGCAGTTCTTC. Protein product: CATSDTRDRYNEQFF.

V gene TRBV12-3 or TRBV12-4 combines with J gene TRBJ2-1; D unclear. The CDR3 runs to 13 residues. V lost 6 bases and J 7 bases, leaving 13 bases between the germline ends. The DNA of the CDR3 is TGTGCCAGCAGGGGGTCAACAGAGAATGAGCAGTTCTTC. Amino acid sequence: CASRGSTENEQFF.

This chain links TRBV27 with TRBJ2-7; 8 nucleotides agree with TRBD1. The CDR3 covers 19 residues. From germline, CDR1 is MNHEY and CDR2 SMNVEV (reference sequence). With 4 bases clipped from V and 0 bases from J, the junction kept 17 bases outside the gene matches. The CDR3 DNA is TGTGCCAGCAGTTCCCTATCATACTTGACAGGGGTTTCCTCCTACGAGCAGTACTTC. Amino acid sequence: CASSSLSYLTGVSSYEQYF.

This clone has only a few counts. The J gene is TRBJ2-3, the V gene TRBV6-2 or TRBV6-3; TRBD2 aligns across 7 bases. Germline values: CDR1 MNHEY, CDR2 SVGEGT. The J segment lost 2 bases and the V segment lost 4 bases, leaving 9 bases of the junction unmatched. This CDR3 contains 16 residues. The CDR3 here is CASSFPSGTTTDTQYF. CDR3 in DNA: TGTGCCAGCAGTTTCCCCTCCGGGACTACCACAGATACGCAGTATTTT.

The chain employs TRBV19 and TRBJ1-5, with 7 bases that match TRBD1. V shed 6 bases and J 2 bases; nucleotides not matched to a gene: 4. The CDR3 sequence is 14 residues long. CDR1 is LNHDA, CDR2 SQIVND, per germline (reference sequence). CDR3 residues: CASSAGGGNQPQHF. CDR3 sequence (DNA): TGTGCCAGTAGCGCAGGGGGAGGCAATCAGCCCCAGCATTTT.

This clone appeared a single time. V gene TRBV18 combines with J gene TRBJ2-5; no clear D gene. CDR1 is KGHSH, CDR2 LQKENI, per germline. Between the trimmed V and J ends, which lost 1 base and 3 bases, there was a span of 3 bases. This CDR3 is 12 amino acids long. This CDR3 is CASSPLEETQYF. CDR3 coding DNA: TGTGCCAGCTCACCACTAGAAGAGACCCAGTACTTC.

The chain employs TRBV19 and TRBJ2-2, with D uncertain. Per the germline V gene, CDR1 is LNHDA and CDR2 is SQIVND (reference sequence). V dropped 2 bases and J dropped 1 base, with 8 bases sitting between them. This CDR3 is 15 amino acids long. For the CDR3, the DNA is TGTGCCAGTAGTATATGGTCAGGGAACACCGGGGAGCTGTTTTTT. Amino acid sequence: CASSIWSGNTGELFF.